The 15 T cell receptor beta chains below all came from one sample that was sequenced in a study of OX40 agonist ivuxolimab in advanced cancers. Assay used: immunoSEQ multiplex PCR; TCRdb lists only in-frame clones, some missing. The repertoire holds about 100,000 clones, roughly 90% seen once, with around 0.16% in the top ten. Source: CD4+ or CD8+ T cells sorted from blood, taken in a trial of the OX40 agonist ivuxolimab. The source of these receptors is an adult with an advanced solid tumor such as melanoma, head and neck, liver or kidney cancer.

The chain uses TRBV7-2 and TRBJ2-7, with unresolved D. Germline values: CDR1 SGHTA, CDR2 FQGNSA. V was shortened by 0 bases and J by 10 bases, with 16 bases between the two germline ends. This CDR3 spans 14 amino acids. This CDR3 is CASSLASPRARQYF. CDR3 coding DNA: TGTGCCAGCAGCTTAGCGTCCCCTCGGGCGAGACAGTACTTC.

The chain has TRBV13 and TRBJ1-6; 12 bases agree with TRBD1. The V and J ends lost 7 bases and 11 bases, in that order; junction bases with no gene match: 15. Germline CDR1 PRHDT, CDR2 FYEKMQ (reference sequence). The CDR3 totals 17 residues. CDR3 DNA sequence: TGTGCCAGCACCCTAGGAGGGACAGGGGGCGCCGCGACACCCCTCCACTTT. This translates into CASTLGGTGGAATPLHF.

The gene calls are TRBV5-4 and TRBJ2-7; 14 bases fit TRBD2. The CDR3 is 16 residues long. Germline CDR1 is SGHNT and CDR2 is YYREEE (reference sequence). V lost 0 bases and J lost 7; bases outside the gene matches: 6. The CDR3 protein is CASSLGGLAGVGEQYF. Here the CDR3 DNA reads TGTGCCAGCAGCTTGGGGGGACTAGCGGGAGTGGGAGAGCAGTACTTC.

The chain carries TRBV18 and TRBJ1-5, with D unclear. Looked up from germline, CDR1 is KGHSH and CDR2 is LQKENI. The CDR3 is 15 residues long. Between the trimmed V and J ends, which lost 1 base and 0 bases, there was a span of 7 bases. CDR3 amino acids: CASSPLGSSNQPQHF. The CDR3 DNA reads as TGTGCCAGCTCACCACTCGGCAGTAGCAATCAGCCCCAGCATTTT.

The rearrangement links TRBV27 to TRBJ1-5; 7 nucleotides agree with TRBD1. This CDR3 contains 14 residues. Germline lookup yields CDR1 MNHEY and CDR2 SMNVEV (reference sequence). With 10 bases clipped from V and 2 bases from J, the junction kept 8 bases outside the gene matches. CDR3 DNA: TGTGCCACCAAAAGACAGGGTGGCAATCAGCCCCAGCATTTT. This encodes CATKRQGGNQPQHF.

V usage is TRBV6-5 and J usage is TRBJ1-6; D remains ambiguous. This CDR3 comprises 16 residues. The V and J ends lost 4 bases and 0 bases respectively, with 10 bases between them. Per the germline V gene, CDR1 is MNHEY and CDR2 is SVGAGI. The DNA for the CDR3 is TGTGCCAGCAGTTCGGACGGAGACTCCTATAATTCACCCCTCCACTTT. It translates to CASSSDGDSYNSPLHF.

V and J are TRBV30 and TRBJ2-7; 7 bases fit TRBD1. The junction had 1 base not matched to a gene; V was cut back by 2 bases and J by 0 bases. Per germline, CDR1 GTSNPN and CDR2 SVGIG (reference sequence). The CDR3 runs 13 residues. In DNA, the CDR3 is TGTGCCTGGAGTAAGGGGGCCTCCTACGAGCAGTACTTC. Its protein is CAWSKGASYEQYF.

The chain has TRBV6-4 and TRBJ2-1; 11 bases are a match to TRBD1. This CDR3 contains 17 residues. Looked up from germline, CDR1 is MRHNA and CDR2 is SNTAGT. The J segment lost 4 bases and the V segment lost 6 bases, leaving 11 bases of the junction unmatched. CDR3 coding DNA: TGTGCCAGCAGCCAAAACCTTGGACAGGGGGCTTACAATGAGCAGTTCTTC. Translated, it gives CASSQNLGQGAYNEQFF.

The V call is TRBV2, the J call TRBJ1-5, with D possibly TRBD1 on 6 matching bases. In germline, CDR1 is SNHLY, CDR2 FYNNEI. The CDR3 covers 15 residues. V was trimmed by 7 bases and J by 2 bases, leaving 15 bases between them. CDR3 amino acids: CASKGGVWRNQPQHF. DNA of the CDR3: TGTGCCAGCAAAGGGGGAGTTTGGCGCAATCAGCCCCAGCATTTT.

This clone turned up a few times. This sequence joins TRBV30 and TRBJ1-2; perhaps TRBD1 as D (5 bases). Germline V gene data show CDR1 as GTSNPN and CDR2 as SVGIG (reference sequence). V was pared by 3 bases and J by 5 bases, with 10 bases between. The CDR3 loop spans 12 amino acids. The CDR3 sequence: CAWRGDGYGYTF. The CDR3 bases are TGTGCCTGGAGAGGGGACGGATATGGCTACACCTTC. The full variable domain, with the rest looked up from reference TRBV30 and TRBJ1-2, is SQTIHQWPATLVQPVGSPLSLECTVEGTSNPNLYWYRQAAGRGLQLLFYSVGIGQISSEVPQNLSASRPQDRQFILSSKKLLLSDSGFYLCAWRGDGYGYTFGSGTRLTVV.

This chain connects TRBV28 to TRBJ1-5; no clear D gene. V was shortened by 1 base and J by 7 bases, with 8 bases between the two germline ends. The CDR3 sequence is 13 residues long. The germline CDR1 and CDR2 sequences are MDHEN and SYDVKM. CDR3 sequence: CASSLLGCQPQHF. The CDR3 DNA follows: TGTGCCAGCAGTTTATTAGGGTGCCAGCCCCAGCATTTT.

J is TRBJ2-2 and V is TRBV4-1; the D is unclear. The CDR3 is made up of 16 amino acids. Germline CDR1 and CDR2: MGHRA and YSYEKL. Trimming shortened V by 1 base and J by 0 bases, and 9 bases separated the two germline ends. The CDR3 coding sequence is TGCGCCAGCAGCCAAGTCGCCAGATCGAACACCGGGGAGCTGTTTTTT. Protein: CASSQVARSNTGELFF.

The chain is built from TRBV11-1 and TRBJ2-1; the D gene is possibly TRBD1 (6 bases). The CDR3 covers 18 residues. CDR1 and CDR2 from the germline V gene are SGHAT and FQDESV (reference sequence). V lost 1 base and J lost 0, with 16 bases in between. The CDR3 loop reads CASSLGGSGETSYNEQFF. The CDR3 coding sequence is TGTGCCAGCAGCTTAGGAGGTTCAGGGGAGACCTCCTACAATGAGCAGTTCTTC.

The chain joins TRBV5-1 to TRBJ2-3, with D maybe TRBD2 (5 bases). Looked up from germline, CDR1 is SGHRS and CDR2 is YFSETQ. Deletions cut 0 bases from V and 6 bases from J, with 14 bases between. The CDR3 is 15 amino acids. CDR3 DNA sequence: TGCGCCAGCAGCTTGGAGCGGTCTCCACGGGATACGCAGTATTTT. As protein: CASSLERSPRDTQYF.

This chain uses TRBV5-1 with TRBJ1-1; possibly TRBD1 for D (5 bases). Germline V gene data show CDR1 as SGHRS and CDR2 as YFSETQ. V lost 6 bases and J 1 base, leaving 16 bases between the germline ends. This CDR3 is 15 amino acids long. The CDR3 coding sequence is TGCGCCAGCACCCCGTCGGGGGGGGAGAACACTGAAGCTTTCTTT. This encodes CASTPSGGENTEAFF.